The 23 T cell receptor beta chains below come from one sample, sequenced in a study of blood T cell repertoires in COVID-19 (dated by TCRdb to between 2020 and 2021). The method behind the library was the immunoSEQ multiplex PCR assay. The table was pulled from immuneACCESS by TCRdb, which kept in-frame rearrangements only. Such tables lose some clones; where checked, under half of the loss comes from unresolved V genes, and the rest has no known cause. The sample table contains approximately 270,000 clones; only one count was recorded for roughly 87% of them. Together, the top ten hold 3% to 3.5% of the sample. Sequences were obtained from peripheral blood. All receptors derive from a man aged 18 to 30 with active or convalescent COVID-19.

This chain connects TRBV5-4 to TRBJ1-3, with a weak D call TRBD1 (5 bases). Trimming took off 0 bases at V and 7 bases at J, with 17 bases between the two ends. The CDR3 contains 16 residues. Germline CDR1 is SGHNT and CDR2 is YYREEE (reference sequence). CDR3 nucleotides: TGTGCCAGCAGCTTGGATCTTGGCAGGGCGAAGAACACCATATATTTT. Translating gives CASSLDLGRAKNTIYF.

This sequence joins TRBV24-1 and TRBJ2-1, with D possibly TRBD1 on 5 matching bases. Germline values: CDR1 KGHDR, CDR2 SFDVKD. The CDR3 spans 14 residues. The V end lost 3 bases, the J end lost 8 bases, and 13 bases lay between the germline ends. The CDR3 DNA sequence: TGTGCCACCAGTGATCGAACCGTACAGGATGAGCAGTTCTTC. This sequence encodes CATSDRTVQDEQFF.

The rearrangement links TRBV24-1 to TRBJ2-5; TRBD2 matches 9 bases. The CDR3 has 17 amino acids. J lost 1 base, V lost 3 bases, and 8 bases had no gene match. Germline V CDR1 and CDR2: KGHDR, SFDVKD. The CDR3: CATSDQTSGSVQETQYF. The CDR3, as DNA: TGTGCCACCAGTGATCAGACTAGCGGATCGGTCCAAGAGACCCAGTACTTC.

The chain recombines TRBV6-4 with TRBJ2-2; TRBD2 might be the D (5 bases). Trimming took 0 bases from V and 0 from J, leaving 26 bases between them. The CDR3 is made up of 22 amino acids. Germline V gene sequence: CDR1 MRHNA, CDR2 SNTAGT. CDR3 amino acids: CASSDSILNGISDPANTGELFF. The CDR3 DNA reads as TGTGCCAGCAGTGACTCGATCCTTAACGGGATTAGTGACCCCGCGAACACCGGGGAGCTGTTTTTT.

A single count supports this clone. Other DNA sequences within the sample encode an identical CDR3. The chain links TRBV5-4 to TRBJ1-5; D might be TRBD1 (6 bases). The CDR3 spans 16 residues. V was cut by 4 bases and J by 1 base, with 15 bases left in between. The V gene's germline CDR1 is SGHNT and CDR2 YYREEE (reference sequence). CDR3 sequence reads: CASSLGGQGSNQPQHF. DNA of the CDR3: TGTGCCAGCAGCCTGGGAGGTCAGGGGAGCAATCAGCCCCAGCATTTT.

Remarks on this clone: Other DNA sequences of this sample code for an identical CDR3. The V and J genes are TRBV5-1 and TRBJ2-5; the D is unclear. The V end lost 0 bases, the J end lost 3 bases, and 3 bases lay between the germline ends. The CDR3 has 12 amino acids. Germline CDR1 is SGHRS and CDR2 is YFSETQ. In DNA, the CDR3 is TGCGCCAGCAGCTTGGCAAAAGAGACCCAGTACTTC. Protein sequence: CASSLAKETQYF.

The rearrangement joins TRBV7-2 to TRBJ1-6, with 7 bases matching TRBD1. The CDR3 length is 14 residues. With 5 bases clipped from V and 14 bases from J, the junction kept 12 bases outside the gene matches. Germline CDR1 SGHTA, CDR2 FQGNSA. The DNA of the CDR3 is TGTGCCAGCAGCCAGACAGGGCCCCAAGGAACCCTCCACTTT. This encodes CASSQTGPQGTLHF.

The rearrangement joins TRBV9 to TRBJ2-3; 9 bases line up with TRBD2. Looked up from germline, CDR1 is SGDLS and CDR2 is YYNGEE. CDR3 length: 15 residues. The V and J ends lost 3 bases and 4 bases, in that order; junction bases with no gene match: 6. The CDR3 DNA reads TGTGCCAGCAGCGATGTGGGACTAGCATCAGATACGCAGTATTTT. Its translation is CASSDVGLASDTQYF.

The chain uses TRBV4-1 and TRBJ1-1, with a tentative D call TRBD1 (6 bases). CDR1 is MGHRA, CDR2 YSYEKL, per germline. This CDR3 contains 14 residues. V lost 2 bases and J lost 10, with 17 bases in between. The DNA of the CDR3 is TGCGCCAGCAGCCAATTGACCGCGGGCAGGGGAGCTTTCTTT. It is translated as CASSQLTAGRGAFF.

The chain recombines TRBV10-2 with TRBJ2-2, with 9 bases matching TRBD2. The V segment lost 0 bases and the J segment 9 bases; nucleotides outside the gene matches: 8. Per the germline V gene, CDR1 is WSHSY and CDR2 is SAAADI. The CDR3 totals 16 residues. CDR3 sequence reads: CASSESGTSRSWELFF. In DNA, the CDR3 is TGCGCCAGCAGTGAGTCGGGGACTAGCCGCAGCTGGGAGCTGTTTTTT.

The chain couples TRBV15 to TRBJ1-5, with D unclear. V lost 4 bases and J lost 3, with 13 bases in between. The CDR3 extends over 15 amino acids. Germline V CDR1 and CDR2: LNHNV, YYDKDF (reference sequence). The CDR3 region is CATSKGDQTNQPQHF. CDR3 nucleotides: TGTGCCACCAGCAAGGGAGACCAGACCAATCAGCCCCAGCATTTT.

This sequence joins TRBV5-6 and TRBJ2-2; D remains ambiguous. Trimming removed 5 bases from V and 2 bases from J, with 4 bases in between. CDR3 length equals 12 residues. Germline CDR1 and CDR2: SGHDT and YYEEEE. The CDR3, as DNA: TGTGCCAGCAGACTAAACACCGGGGAGCTGTTTTTT. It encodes CASRLNTGELFF.

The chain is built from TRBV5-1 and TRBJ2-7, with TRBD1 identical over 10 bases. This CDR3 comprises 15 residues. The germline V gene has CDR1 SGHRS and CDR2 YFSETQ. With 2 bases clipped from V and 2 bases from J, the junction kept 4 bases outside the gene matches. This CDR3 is CASSFGGTGAYEQYF. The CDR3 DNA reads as TGCGCCAGCAGCTTTGGAGGGACAGGGGCCTACGAGCAGTACTTC. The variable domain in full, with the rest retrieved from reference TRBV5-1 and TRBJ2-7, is KAGVTQTPRYLIKTRGQQVTLSCSPISGHRSVSWYQQTPGQGLQFLFEYFSETQRNKGNFPGRFSGRQFSNSRSEMNVSTLELGDSALYLCASSFGGTGAYEQYFGPGTRLTVT.

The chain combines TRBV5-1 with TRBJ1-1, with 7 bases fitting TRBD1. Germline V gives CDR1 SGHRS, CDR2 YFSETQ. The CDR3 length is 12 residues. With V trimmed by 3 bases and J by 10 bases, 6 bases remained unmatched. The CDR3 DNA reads TGCGCCAGCAGCTCAACAGGGGATCGAGCTTTCTTT. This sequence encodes CASSSTGDRAFF.

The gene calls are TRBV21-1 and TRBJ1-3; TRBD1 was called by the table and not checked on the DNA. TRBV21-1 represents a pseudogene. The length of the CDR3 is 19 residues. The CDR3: CASSRGTGGPTFSGNTIYF. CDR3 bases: TGTGCCAGCAGCAGGGGGACAGGGGGTCCTACTTTCTCTGGAAACACCATATATTTT.

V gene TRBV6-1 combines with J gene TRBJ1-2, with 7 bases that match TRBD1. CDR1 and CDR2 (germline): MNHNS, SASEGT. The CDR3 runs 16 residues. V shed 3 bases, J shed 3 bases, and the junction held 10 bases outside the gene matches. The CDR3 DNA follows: TGTGCCAGCAGTGAGGCCGGGACAGTATACTACTATGGCTACACCTTC. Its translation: CASSEAGTVYYYGYTF.

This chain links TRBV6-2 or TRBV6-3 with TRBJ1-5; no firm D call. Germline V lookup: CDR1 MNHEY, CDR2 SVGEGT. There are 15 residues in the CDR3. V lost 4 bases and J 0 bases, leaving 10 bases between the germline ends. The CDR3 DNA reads TGTGCCAGCAGTTCCGGTGCGAATAGCAATCAGCCCCAGCATTTT. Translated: CASSSGANSNQPQHF.

In DNA, the CDR3 is TGTGCCAGCAGCTTCGGGACTAGCTTTAGCGAGCAGTACTTC. Amino acids: CASSFGTSFSEQYF. The chain has TRBV7-2 and TRBJ2-7, with 9 bases that match TRBD2. CDR1 and CDR2 from the germline V gene are SGHTA and FQGNSA. This CDR3 has 14 residues. With V trimmed by 3 bases and J by 6 bases, 6 bases remained unmatched.

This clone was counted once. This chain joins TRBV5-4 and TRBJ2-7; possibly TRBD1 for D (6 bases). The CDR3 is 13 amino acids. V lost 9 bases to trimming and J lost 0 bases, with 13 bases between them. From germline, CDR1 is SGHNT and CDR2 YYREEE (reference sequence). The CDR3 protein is CATRTAFSYEQYF. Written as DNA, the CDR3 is TGTGCCACCAGGACAGCCTTCTCCTACGAGCAGTACTTC.

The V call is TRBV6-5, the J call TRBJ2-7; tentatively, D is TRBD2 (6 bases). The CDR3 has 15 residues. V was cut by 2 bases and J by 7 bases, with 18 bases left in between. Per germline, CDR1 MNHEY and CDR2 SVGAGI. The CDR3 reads CASSYGAGSSGEQYF. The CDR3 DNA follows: TGTGCCAGCAGTTACGGGGCGGGGAGCAGTGGGGAGCAGTACTTC.

CDR3 region: CASSYRLTDEKLFF. The CDR3 nucleotides read TGTGCCAGCAGTTACCGTTTGACAGATGAAAAACTGTTTTTT. The chain uses TRBV6-5 and TRBJ1-4, with D perhaps TRBD1 (5 bases). V was trimmed by 2 bases and J by 6 bases, leaving 10 bases between them. Germline CDR1 is MNHEY and CDR2 is SVGAGI. The length of the CDR3 is 14 residues.

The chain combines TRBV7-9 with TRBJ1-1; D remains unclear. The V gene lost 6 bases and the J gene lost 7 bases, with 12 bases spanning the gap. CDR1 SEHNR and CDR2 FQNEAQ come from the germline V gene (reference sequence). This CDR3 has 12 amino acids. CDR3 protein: CASSLGSLEAFF. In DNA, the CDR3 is TGTGCCAGCAGTCTGGGCAGCCTTGAAGCTTTCTTT. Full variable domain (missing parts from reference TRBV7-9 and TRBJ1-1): DTGVSQNPRHKITKRGQNVTFRCDPISEHNRLYWYRQTLGQGPEFLTYFQNEAQLEKSRLLSDRFSAERPKGSFSTLEIQRTEQGDSAMYLCASSLGSLEAFFGQGTRLTVV.

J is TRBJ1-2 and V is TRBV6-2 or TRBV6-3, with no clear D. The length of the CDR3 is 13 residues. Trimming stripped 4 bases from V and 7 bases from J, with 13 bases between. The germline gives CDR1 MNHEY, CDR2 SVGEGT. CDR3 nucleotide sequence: TGTGCCAGCAGTTTTGGTGGTCTATCTGGCTACACCTTC. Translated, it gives CASSFGGLSGYTF.